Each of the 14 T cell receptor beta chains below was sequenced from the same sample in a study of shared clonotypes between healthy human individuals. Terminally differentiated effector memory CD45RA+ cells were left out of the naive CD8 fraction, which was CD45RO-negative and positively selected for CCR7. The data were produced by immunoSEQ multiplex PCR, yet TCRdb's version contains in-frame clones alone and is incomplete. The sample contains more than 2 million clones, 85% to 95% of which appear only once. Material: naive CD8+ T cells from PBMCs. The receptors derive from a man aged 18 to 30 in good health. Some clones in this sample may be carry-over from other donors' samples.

CDR3 loop: CASSLDSVTEGTF. For the CDR3, the DNA is TGTGCCAGCAGCTTAGATTCTGTCACCGAAGGCACCTTC. V gene TRBV7-8 combines with J gene TRBJ1-2; D ambiguous. The CDR3 spans 13 residues. V lost 1 base and J 13 bases, leaving 16 bases between the germline ends. Looked up from germline, CDR1 is SGHVS and CDR2 is FQNEAQ.

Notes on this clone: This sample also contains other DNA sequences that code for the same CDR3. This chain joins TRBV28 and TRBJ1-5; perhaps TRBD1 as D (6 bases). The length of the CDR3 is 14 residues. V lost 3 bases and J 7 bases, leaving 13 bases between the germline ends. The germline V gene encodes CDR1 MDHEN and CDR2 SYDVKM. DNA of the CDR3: TGTGCCAGCAGTTTTAGGGGGGGGTCACAGCCCCAGCATTTT. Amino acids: CASSFRGGSQPQHF.

The CDR3 bases are TGTGCCAGCAGCTTAGGACTAGCGGACTACGAGCAGTACTTC. The encoded protein is CASSLGLADYEQYF. The chain employs TRBV7-2 and TRBJ2-7; 9 bases are a match to TRBD2. The CDR3 sequence is 14 residues long. After removal of 1 base from V and 3 bases from J, the junction contained 1 base not matched to a gene. Germline V gene sequence: CDR1 SGHTA, CDR2 FQGNSA.

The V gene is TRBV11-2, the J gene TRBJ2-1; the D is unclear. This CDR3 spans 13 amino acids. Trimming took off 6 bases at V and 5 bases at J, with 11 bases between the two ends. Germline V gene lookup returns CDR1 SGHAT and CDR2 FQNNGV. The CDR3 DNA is TGTGCCAGCAGTTCCCGTGGTCACAATGAGCAGTTCTTC. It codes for CASSSRGHNEQFF.

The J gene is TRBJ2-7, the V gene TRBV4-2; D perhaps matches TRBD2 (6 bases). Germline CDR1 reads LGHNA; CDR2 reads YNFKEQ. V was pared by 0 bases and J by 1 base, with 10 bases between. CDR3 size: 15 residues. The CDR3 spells CASSQDGGFSYEQYF. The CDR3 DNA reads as TGTGCCAGCAGCCAAGATGGAGGGTTTTCCTACGAGCAGTACTTC.

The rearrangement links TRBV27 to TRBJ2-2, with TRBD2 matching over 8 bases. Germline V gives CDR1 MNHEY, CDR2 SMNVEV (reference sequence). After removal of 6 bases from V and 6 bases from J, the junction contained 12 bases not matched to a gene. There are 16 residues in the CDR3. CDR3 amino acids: CASRPGTRISPGELFF. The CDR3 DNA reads TGTGCCAGCAGACCCGGGACTAGGATCTCTCCCGGGGAGCTGTTTTTT.

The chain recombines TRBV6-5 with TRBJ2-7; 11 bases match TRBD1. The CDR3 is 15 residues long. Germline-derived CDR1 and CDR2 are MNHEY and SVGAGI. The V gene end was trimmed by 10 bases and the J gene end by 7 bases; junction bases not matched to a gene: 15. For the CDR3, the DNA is TGTGCCACCAGCACCGGGACAGGGGGTATGTGGGAGCAGTACTTC. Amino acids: CATSTGTGGMWEQYF.

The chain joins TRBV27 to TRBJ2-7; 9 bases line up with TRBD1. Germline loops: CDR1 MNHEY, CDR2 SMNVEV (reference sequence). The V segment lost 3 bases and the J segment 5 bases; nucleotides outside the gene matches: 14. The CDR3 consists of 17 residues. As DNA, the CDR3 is TGTGCCAGCAGTTTGATAGCTTCCGGGACAGGGAGGGACGAGCAGTACTTC. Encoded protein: CASSLIASGTGRDEQYF.

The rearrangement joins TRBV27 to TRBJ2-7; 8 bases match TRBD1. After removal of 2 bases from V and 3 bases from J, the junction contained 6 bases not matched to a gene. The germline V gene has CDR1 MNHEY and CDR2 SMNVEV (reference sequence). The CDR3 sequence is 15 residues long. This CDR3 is CASSLMIGQGYEQYF. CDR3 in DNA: TGTGCCAGCAGTTTAATGATTGGACAGGGCTACGAGCAGTACTTC.

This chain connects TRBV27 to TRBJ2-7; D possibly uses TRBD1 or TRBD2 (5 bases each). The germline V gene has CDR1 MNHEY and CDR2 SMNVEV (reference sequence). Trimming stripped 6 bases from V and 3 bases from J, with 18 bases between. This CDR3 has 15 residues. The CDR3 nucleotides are TGTGCCAGCAGCGAATCGACCGGGGCCTACTACGAGCAGTACTTC. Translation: CASSESTGAYYEQYF.

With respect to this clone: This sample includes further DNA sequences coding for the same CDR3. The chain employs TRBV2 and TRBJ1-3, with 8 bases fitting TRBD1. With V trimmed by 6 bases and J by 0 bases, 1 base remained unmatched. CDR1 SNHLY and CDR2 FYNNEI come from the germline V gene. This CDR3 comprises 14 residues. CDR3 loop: CASRDRGSGNTIYF. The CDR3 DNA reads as TGTGCCAGCAGAGACAGGGGCTCTGGAAACACCATATATTTT.

CDR3 coding DNA: TGCGCCAGCAGCCGCGACCCTGTCAGGGGGGAAAAACTGTTTTTT. This codes for CASSRDPVRGEKLFF. The chain recombines TRBV4-1 with TRBJ1-4, with TRBD1 identical over 7 bases. Germline assignment: CDR1 MGHRA and CDR2 YSYEKL. The V gene end was trimmed by 4 bases and the J gene end by 8 bases; junction bases not matched to a gene: 10. This CDR3 is 15 amino acids long.

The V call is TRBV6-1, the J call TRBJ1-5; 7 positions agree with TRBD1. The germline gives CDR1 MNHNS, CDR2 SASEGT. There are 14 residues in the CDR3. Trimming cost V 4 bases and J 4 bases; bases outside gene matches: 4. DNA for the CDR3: TGTGCCAGCAGTGCCGGGACAGTGAATCAGCCCCAGCATTTT. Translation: CASSAGTVNQPQHF.

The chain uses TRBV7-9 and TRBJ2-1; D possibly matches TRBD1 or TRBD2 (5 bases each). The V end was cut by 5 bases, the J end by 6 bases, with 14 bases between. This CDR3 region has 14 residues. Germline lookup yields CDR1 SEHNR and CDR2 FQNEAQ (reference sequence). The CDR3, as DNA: TGTGCCAGCAGCCCCCCGTTGGGACCCAATGAGCAGTTCTTC. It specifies CASSPPLGPNEQFF. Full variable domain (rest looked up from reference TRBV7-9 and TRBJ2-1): DTGVSQNPRHKITKRGQNVTFRCDPISEHNRLYWYRQTLGQGPEFLTYFQNEAQLEKSRLLSDRFSAERPKGSFSTLEIQRTEQGDSAMYLCASSPPLGPNEQFFGPGTRLTVL.